The present TCR beta chain was sequenced within a study of blood T cells in healthy people across ages (dated by TCRdb to 2015 to 2017). Regarding the study in general: In model experiments, template switching captured roughly one uniquely barcoded TCR beta cDNA molecule for every two T cells. To avoid experimental bias, donors of different ages were spread randomly across the sequencing lanes. The study analyzed two additional independent replicas of 1 million unique cDNA reads from the same blood draw for two donors, one aged 18 to 29 and one aged 80 or older. The donors were divided into four age groups: young (average about 15 years), middle-aged (about 39), aged (approximately 62) and long-lived (roughly 82). Age-related changes in TCR beta repertoire diversity were measured in the study by deep sequencing normalized with unique cDNA molecular identifiers. On the study overall, not on this receptor specifically: Total diversity estimates from one million sequenced T cells were considered lower bounds and underestimates. The long-lived group showed more naive CD4+ T cells, fewer expanded clones and increased TCR diversity than the aged group, suggesting age selection. There was a strong correlation between observed TCR beta diversity and the percentage of naive T cells measured by flow cytometry. Donor CMV infection status was unknown, potentially confounding age-related changes in expanded clonotypes. As age increased, observed TCR beta diversity per million T cells dropped in a roughly linear way, and a significant reduction was already evident by age approximately 40. Because profiling used bulk unsorted PBMCs, naive and antigen-experienced compartments could not be compared conclusively.

Points on this clonotype: This clone's antigen is unknown. This may arise from a read error, as a much more abundant clone is one base away.

Ends trimmed: V by 3 bases, J by 11 bases; bases unmatched to a gene: 17. Its CDR3 holds 16 amino acids, cysteine through phenylalanine. The CDR3 DNA has 48 bases and is translated from base 1. Donors were 35 to 40 systemically healthy Caucasian individuals from Russia aged about 6 to 100 years. About 10 milliliters of peripheral blood were collected from each donor into EDTA-treated Vacutainer tubes. Ficoll-Paque density-gradient centrifugation was used to isolate PBMCs, with at least 7 million obtained per sample. Trizol reagent was used to extract total RNA from the PBMCs, yielding at least 6 micrograms per sample. For every donor, an aliquot of PBMCs went through flow cytometry to measure the percentages of naive CD45RAhigh/CD27high T cells. Receptor libraries were prepared by 5' RACE. The sequencing machine was an Illumina HiSeq 2500. A second PCR of 7 to 11 cycles was performed with a sample-barcoded 5' primer and a J-beta primer mix. A template-switch 5' adaptor carrying 12 random nucleotides introduced a unique molecular identifier onto each TCR beta cDNA molecule. Each sample yielded at least 2.5 million CDR3-containing paired-end reads. The Mint cDNA synthesis kit, primed by a TRBC-specific oligonucleotide, was used to synthesize first-strand cDNA from all RNA. After uracil-DNA glycosylase treatment, a first 18-cycle PCR used universal primers M1SS and BC2_uni_R on all cDNA. In the authors' own workflow: For normalization, 1 million high-quality reads, each with a distinct molecular identifier, were randomly selected from each sample. Instead of being binned into consensus sequences, reads with shared molecular identifiers were discarded. MiTCR, set to a Q25 quality threshold and the strictest error-elimination algorithm, was used for CDR3 identification, clonotype clustering and error correction. A nonparametric unseen species model with Euler transformation was used to estimate a lower bound on total TCR beta diversity. Using fastp at Q25 and MiXCR, TCRdb reprocessed the public reads and kept productive beta chains. Identical CDR3 proteins give one entry, which carries the most common genes and DNA. The V and J calls and clone size are TCRdb's, not the authors'. The sample table contains over a million distinct CDR3 sequences; only one count was recorded for around 40% of them. The top ten clonotypes cover roughly 3.7% of the sample.

This receptor was taken from a woman between 18 and 29 years old in good health. Sequencing was performed on blood. The rearranged segments are TRBV12-3 or TRBV12-4 and TRBJ2-5; 8 nucleotides in the junction match TRBD2. The DNA reads TGTGCCAGCAGTTTCCCGCGGGGGGCCCACAGGAATGAGCAGTACTTC. Translated, it gives CASSFPRGAHRNEQYF.